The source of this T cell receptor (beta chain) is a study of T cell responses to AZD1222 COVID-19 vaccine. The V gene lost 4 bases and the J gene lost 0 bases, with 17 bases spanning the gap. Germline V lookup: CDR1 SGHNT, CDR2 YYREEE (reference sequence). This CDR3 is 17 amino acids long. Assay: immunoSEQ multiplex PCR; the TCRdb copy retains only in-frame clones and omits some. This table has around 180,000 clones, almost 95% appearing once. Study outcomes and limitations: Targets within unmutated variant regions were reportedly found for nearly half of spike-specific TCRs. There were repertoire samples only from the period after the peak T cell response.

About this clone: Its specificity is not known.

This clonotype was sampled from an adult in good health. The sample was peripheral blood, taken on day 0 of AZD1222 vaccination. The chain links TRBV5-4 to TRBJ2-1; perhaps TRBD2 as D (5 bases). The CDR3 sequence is CASSGRLTMSSYNEQFF. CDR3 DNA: TGTGCCAGCAGCGGGAGACTGACAATGAGCTCCTACAATGAGCAGTTCTTC.